These 16 T cell receptor beta chains were sequenced from one sample in a study of T cells in Graves' hyperthyroidism and ophthalmopathy. There were TCR beta CDR3 regions amplified from RNA transcripts. The TCR CDR3 was amplified in a first-round RT-PCR using the HTBI primer set. TCRdb recomputed calls from the multiplex PCR reads with MiXCR, one row per CDR3 protein. The sample has over 450,000 distinct CDR3 sequences; around 15% are singletons. The specimen sequenced was blood. These receptors were obtained from a young woman with Graves' hyperthyroidism.

This clonotype was found a few times. This chain joins TRBV7-9 and TRBJ1-2; 12 nucleotides agree with TRBD1. Losses at the gene ends were 5 bases for V and 8 bases for J; bases not matched to a gene: 9. The CDR3 runs 15 residues. Per the germline V gene, CDR1 is SEHNR and CDR2 is FQNEAQ (reference sequence). The CDR3 DNA reads TGTGCCAGCAGCGGACGGGACAGGGGGCTTGAGGGCTACACCTTC. This encodes CASSGRDRGLEGYTF.

This rearrangement joins TRBV9 to TRBJ2-3; a possible D gene is TRBD2 (6 bases). The CDR3 length is 13 residues. Germline CDR1 SGDLS, CDR2 YYNGEE. V lost 3 bases and J lost 4, with 9 bases in between. The CDR3 spells CASSGLGADTQYF. Here the CDR3 DNA reads TGTGCCAGCAGCGGACTAGGCGCAGATACGCAGTATTTT.

This clonotype showed up many times. The V and J genes are TRBV12-5 and TRBJ2-1; 7 bases are shared with TRBD2. The CDR3 has 15 residues. The junction had 9 bases not matched to a gene; V was cut back by 5 bases and J by 5 bases. The germline gives CDR1 LGHNT, CDR2 FRNRAP. CDR3 region: CASGPRLAANNEQFF. The CDR3 DNA follows: TGTGCTAGTGGTCCCAGGCTAGCGGCAAACAATGAGCAGTTCTTC.

This clonotype was seen repeatedly, ten times or more. CDR3 sequence (DNA): TGTGCCAGTAGTATGTTAGGGACAGGGACCGCCTCACTCTCCTACGAGCAGTACTTC. Encoded protein: CASSMLGTGTASLSYEQYF. The chain links TRBV19 to TRBJ2-7; 9 positions match TRBD1. This CDR3 has 19 residues. Germline CDR1 LNHDA, CDR2 SQIVND (reference sequence). The V and J ends lost 3 bases and 0 bases, in that order; junction bases with no gene match: 15.

This clonotype was seen at least ten times. This rearrangement joins TRBV11-2 to TRBJ1-2; D is possibly TRBD1 (5 bases). The CDR3 is 17 amino acids. The germline V gene encodes CDR1 SGHAT and CDR2 FQNNGV. V lost 2 bases and J 2 bases, leaving 18 bases between the germline ends. In DNA form, the CDR3 reads TGTGCCAGCAGCTTAAGAGGGGAGGGAAACCAAAACTATGGCTACACCTTC. This codes for CASSLRGEGNQNYGYTF. The variable domain in full, with the rest retrieved from reference TRBV11-2 and TRBJ1-2, is EAGVAQSPRYKIIEKRQSVAFWCNPISGHATLYWYQQILGQGPKLLIQFQNNGVVDDSQLPKDRFSAERLKGVDSTLKIQPAKLEDSAVYLCASSLRGEGNQNYGYTFGSGTRLTVV.

This clonotype came up many times. This chain uses TRBV20-1 with TRBJ1-5; TRBD1 aligns across 7 bases. This CDR3 has 13 residues. CDR1 DFQATT and CDR2 SNEGSKA come from the germline V gene (reference sequence). After removal of 5 bases from V and 5 bases from J, the junction contained 6 bases not matched to a gene. The CDR3 coding sequence is TGCAGTGCTGCCGGGACAGTCGATCAGCCCCAGCATTTT. Translation gives CSAAGTVDQPQHF.

The chain carries TRBV10-3 and TRBJ2-7; a possible D gene is TRBD1 (5 bases). This CDR3 is 13 amino acids long. Germline lookup yields CDR1 ENHRY and CDR2 SYGVKD. Between the trimmed V and J ends, which lost 2 bases and 6 bases, there was a span of 11 bases. The CDR3 is CAISEGRASEQYV. The CDR3 DNA reads as TGTGCCATCAGTGAGGGCAGGGCCAGCGAGCAGTACGTC.

The table lists this clonotype with a count of one. This chain connects TRBV28 to TRBJ1-1; TRBD1 is a possible D gene (6 bases). The V gene lost 3 bases and the J gene lost 1 base, with 9 bases spanning the gap. CDR1 and CDR2 from the germline V gene are MDHEN and SYDVKM. The length of the CDR3 is 14 residues. The CDR3 nucleotides read TGTGCCAGCAGTTTCCACAGGGAGAACACTGAAGCTTTCTTT. Translation: CASSFHRENTEAFF.

This clonotype was seen ten or more times. For the CDR3, the DNA is TGTGCCAGCAGCGAGATCCCCGGACTAGCGGAAGAGACCCAGTACTTC. It encodes CASSEIPGLAEETQYF. J is TRBJ2-5 and V is TRBV9; 10 bases line up with TRBD2. Germline loops: CDR1 SGDLS, CDR2 YYNGEE. V dropped 3 bases and J dropped 3; count of bases not matched to a gene: 8. The CDR3 extends over 16 amino acids.

This clonotype appeared a few times. This chain joins TRBV2 and TRBJ2-2; D ambiguous. The CDR3 contains 16 residues. Trimming removed 4 bases at V and 1 base at J, with 13 bases between. Germline values: CDR1 SNHLY, CDR2 FYNNEI. Here the CDR3 reads CASSVGWAQNTGELFF. The CDR3 bases are TGTGCCAGCAGTGTCGGGTGGGCACAGAACACCGGGGAGCTGTTTTTT.

This clonotype was detected ten times or more. The gene calls are TRBV12-3 or TRBV12-4 and TRBJ2-1; TRBD2 agrees at 7 bases. This CDR3 has 15 amino acids. The trim removed 7 bases at V and 5 bases at J, leaving 11 bases unmatched. Here the CDR3 DNA reads TGTGCCAGCACCCCCGGCGGGAGAAAAAACAATGAGCAGTTCTTC. This encodes CASTPGGRKNNEQFF.

The chain carries TRBV7-2 and TRBJ2-4, with 9 bases identical to TRBD2. Trimming at V came to 4 bases and at J to 1 base, leaving 5 bases not matched to a gene. This CDR3 region has 16 residues. Germline V gene lookup returns CDR1 SGHTA and CDR2 FQGNSA. This CDR3 reads CASSSIAGAAKNIQYF. CDR3 coding DNA: TGTGCCAGCAGCTCGATAGCGGGAGCTGCCAAAAACATTCAGTACTTC.

This clonotype was detected a few times. This chain links TRBV20-1 with TRBJ2-3; 7 nucleotides align to TRBD1. Germline V gives CDR1 DFQATT, CDR2 SNEGSKA (reference sequence). Unmatched junction bases numbered 9, after V lost 6 bases and J lost 3 bases. This CDR3 comprises 14 residues. The CDR3 reads CSAALRGLTDTQYF. CDR3 DNA: TGCAGTGCCGCCCTTAGGGGGCTGACAGATACGCAGTATTTT.

This clonotype has at least ten counts. As DNA, the CDR3 is TGTGCCAGCACCTTCGCTCCGACAGGGAACACTGAAGCTTTCTTT. Encoded protein: CASTFAPTGNTEAFF. The V and J genes are TRBV6-2 or TRBV6-3 and TRBJ1-1, with a possible D match to TRBD1 (6 bases). Germline V CDR1 and CDR2: MNHEY, SVGEGT. This CDR3 spans 15 amino acids. V gave up 7 bases and J gave up 1 base, with 16 bases separating them.

This clonotype was counted ten times or more. The CDR3 loop is CASGGRGREPQHF. CDR3 DNA: TGTGCCAGCGGGGGTAGGGGCAGAGAGCCCCAGCATTTT. The chain carries TRBV27 and TRBJ1-5; D is perhaps TRBD1 (5 bases). This CDR3 comprises 13 residues. Trimming pared 8 bases from V and 8 bases from J, leaving 16 bases between. CDR1 and CDR2 (germline): MNHEY, SMNVEV (reference sequence).

At least ten counts were recorded for this clonotype. The J gene is TRBJ2-1, the V gene TRBV9; D is unclear. V lost 0 bases and J lost 0, with 13 bases in between. CDR3 size: 17 residues. Germline V gene data show CDR1 as SGDLS and CDR2 as YYNGEE. This chain's CDR3 is CASSVATTASSYNEQFF. CDR3 nucleotides: TGTGCCAGCAGCGTAGCTACGACTGCGAGCTCCTACAATGAGCAGTTCTTC.